This entry is about one TCR beta chain. This entry belongs to a study of patients and donors after allogeneic stem cell transplantation. TCRdb independently ran MiXCR on the RT-PCR reads; one entry per CDR3 protein. The table shows more than 850,000 distinct CDR3 sequences, with roughly 18% occurring only once. V shed 5 bases, J shed 4 bases, and the junction held 4 bases outside the gene matches. The CDR3 has 12 amino acids. CDR1 and CDR2 (germline): DFQATT, SNEGSKA (reference sequence). This chain links TRBV20-1 with TRBJ2-5, with 7 bases aligning to TRBD2. The sample taken for sequencing was blood, either unsorted or a sorted T cell fraction (not recorded which). The sequence was collected from a human donor who was either an allogeneic HSCT recipient or a stem cell or donor lymphocyte infusion donor (not recorded which). It is not recorded whose cells these are; they may come from a transplant donor. This CDR3 reads CSAWGGRETQYF. In nucleotides, the CDR3 is TGCAGTGCTTGGGGGGGTAGAGAGACCCAGTACTTC.